This passage covers 20 T cell receptor beta chains from one sample sequenced in a study of T cell responses to AZD1222 COVID-19 vaccine. Generated by immunoSEQ multiplex PCR, the TCRdb table keeps only in-frame clones and is missing some. The sample shows about 180,000 clones, 80% to 90% of them seen only once. Source: peripheral blood, taken 28 days after the second dose of the MenACWY control vaccine. These receptors originate from an adult who received the MenACWY meningococcal vaccine as a control.

V gene TRBV6-2 or TRBV6-3 combines with J gene TRBJ2-3, with 8 bases aligning to TRBD2. With V trimmed by 7 bases and J by 3 bases, 12 bases remained unmatched. This CDR3 contains 16 residues. Germline lookup yields CDR1 MNHEY and CDR2 SVGEGT. The CDR3 bases are TGTGCCAGCACCCCCTGGGGGGGACTAGTAACAGATACGCAGTATTTT. Amino acid sequence: CASTPWGGLVTDTQYF.

The rearrangement links TRBV27 to TRBJ2-5; weak D call: TRBD2 (5 bases). CDR3 size: 14 residues. Germline V lookup: CDR1 MNHEY, CDR2 SMNVEV (reference sequence). The V end was cut by 4 bases, the J end by 9 bases, with 18 bases between. The CDR3 coding sequence is TGTGCCAGCAGTTCGGGGTACGTCGGGGTGGCCCAGTACTTC. Encoded protein: CASSSGYVGVAQYF.

The chain joins TRBV7-9 to TRBJ1-1; D is uncertain. Germline loops: CDR1 SEHNR, CDR2 FQNEAQ (reference sequence). CDR3 length equals 14 residues. Trimming shortened V by 0 bases and J by 3 bases, and 8 bases separated the two germline ends. CDR3 nucleotides: TGTGCCAGCAGCTTAGCGTGGGAGGACACTGAAGCTTTCTTT. It is translated as CASSLAWEDTEAFF.

The chain links TRBV6-5 to TRBJ1-1, with D possibly being TRBD1 (6 bases). Germline CDR1 and CDR2: MNHEY and SVGAGI. V lost 6 bases and J lost 8, with 13 bases in between. The CDR3 is 12 amino acids. The CDR3 DNA is TGTGCCAGCAGGGGCGGGGGCGCGGAAGCTTTCTTT. Its translation: CASRGGGAEAFF.

As regards this clone: An end of the junction differs from the germline gene, which may be a read error. This sequence joins TRBV7-3 and TRBJ1-1; TRBD1 matches 10 bases. This CDR3 has 14 amino acids. CDR1 SGHTA and CDR2 FQGTGA come from the germline V gene. The CDR3 nucleotides are TGTGCCAGCAGCCTAACCGGGACAGGGGCTGAAGCTTTCTTT. Translating gives CASSLTGTGAEAFF.

To note about this clone: The germline gene is not matched at one end of the junction; a read error may be the cause. The V and J genes are TRBV9 and TRBJ2-3; 7 bases fit TRBD1. This CDR3 is 15 amino acids long. The germline V gene encodes CDR1 SGDLS and CDR2 YYNGEE. CDR3 loop: CASNVPTGATDTQYF. DNA for the CDR3: TGTGCCAGCAACGTACCTACAGGGGCCACAGATACGCAGTATTTT.

The V gene is TRBV29-1, the J gene TRBJ1-5; D not certain. CDR1 is SQVTM and CDR2 is ANQGSEA in the germline V gene. This CDR3 contains 11 residues. Trimming left V 4 bases short and J 1 base short, with 2 bases between. CDR3 sequence reads: CSVGSNQPQHF. The CDR3 coding sequence is TGCAGCGTTGGAAGCAATCAGCCCCAGCATTTT.

This sequence joins TRBV28 and TRBJ1-2, with D tentatively TRBD1 (6 bases). Germline V gene sequence: CDR1 MDHEN, CDR2 SYDVKM. V lost 2 bases and J lost 5, with 12 bases in between. The CDR3 is 14 amino acids. CDR3 protein: CASSLMGQTYGYTF. The CDR3 DNA sequence: TGTGCCAGCAGTTTAATGGGACAAACATATGGCTACACCTTC.

V and J are TRBV4-1 and TRBJ1-6, with D possibly being TRBD1 (5 bases). The germline V and J ends were trimmed by 0 bases and 9 bases, with 15 bases remaining between them. The germline V gene encodes CDR1 MGHRA and CDR2 YSYEKL. There are 16 residues in the CDR3. The CDR3 DNA reads TGCGCCAGCAGCCAAGACGAACAGGAGGTATCTTCACCCCTCCACTTT. Translated: CASSQDEQEVSSPLHF.

This clone has just one count. The chain has TRBV10-2 and TRBJ1-2; TRBD1 matches 9 bases. CDR1 is WSHSY and CDR2 is SAAADI in the germline V gene. The CDR3 has 13 amino acids. V lost 6 bases and J lost 4; bases outside the gene matches: 3. CDR3 sequence: CASRLDRGYGYTF. CDR3 DNA: TGCGCCAGCAGACTGGACAGGGGCTATGGCTACACCTTC.

V and J are TRBV5-1 and TRBJ1-1; D is unresolved. The CDR3 consists of 14 residues. Germline V gene lookup returns CDR1 SGHRS and CDR2 YFSETQ. Trimming took 3 bases from V and 1 from J, leaving 10 bases between them. CDR3 in amino acids: CASSYTRANTEAFF. The CDR3 DNA is TGCGCCAGCAGCTATACTAGGGCGAACACTGAAGCTTTCTTT. Complete variable domain (other parts from reference TRBV5-1 and TRBJ1-1): KAGVTQTPRYLIKTRGQQVTLSCSPISGHRSVSWYQQTPGQGLQFLFEYFSETQRNKGNFPGRFSGRQFSNSRSEMNVSTLELGDSALYLCASSYTRANTEAFFGQGTRLTVV.

The chain carries TRBV9 and TRBJ2-3; D may be TRBD1 or TRBD2 (6 bases each). CDR1 and CDR2 from the germline V gene are SGDLS and YYNGEE. The CDR3 is 17 amino acids. Deletions cut 0 bases from V and 2 bases from J, with 16 bases between. The CDR3 DNA follows: TGTGCCAGCAGCGTAGGGGGGGCAGGCGGAGACACAGATACGCAGTATTTT. It specifies CASSVGGAGGDTDTQYF.

The rearrangement joins TRBV27 to TRBJ1-2; no clear D gene. The CDR3 loop spans 13 amino acids. CDR1 and CDR2 (germline): MNHEY, SMNVEV (reference sequence). Trimming left V 3 bases short and J 4 bases short, with 9 bases between. This chain's CDR3 is CASSLTSAYGYTF. Written as DNA, the CDR3 is TGTGCCAGCAGTTTGACTAGCGCCTATGGCTACACCTTC.

The chain has TRBV30 and TRBJ2-7; possibly TRBD2 for D (6 bases). The V end was cut by 4 bases, the J end by 2 bases, with 12 bases between. This CDR3 comprises 13 residues. Germline CDR1 GTSNPN, CDR2 SVGIG (reference sequence). The CDR3, as DNA: TGTGCCTGGACCCTGGGGGGAACCTACGAGCAGTACTTC. As protein: CAWTLGGTYEQYF.

The chain has TRBV28 and TRBJ1-1; 7 bases map to TRBD1. This CDR3 region has 15 residues. Germline CDR1 reads MDHEN; CDR2 reads SYDVKM. The trim removed 6 bases at V and 7 bases at J, leaving 14 bases unmatched. The CDR3: CASSPSGTDLLEAFF. CDR3 nucleotides: TGTGCCAGCAGCCCGAGCGGGACAGACCTCCTTGAAGCTTTCTTT.

This chain uses TRBV6-5 with TRBJ2-5, with D possibly being TRBD1 (6 bases). Trimming took off 6 bases at V and 5 bases at J, with 19 bases between the two ends. The CDR3 consists of 15 residues. Germline V CDR1 and CDR2: MNHEY, SVGAGI. The CDR3 DNA sequence: TGTGCCAGCAGGACAGGAAATCGGGGTGTCGAGACCCAGTACTTC. This gives the protein CASRTGNRGVETQYF.

V and J are TRBV7-2 and TRBJ1-1; TRBD1 is a possible D gene (5 bases). V shed 7 bases and J shed 1 base, with 10 bases lying between them. The CDR3 extends over 13 amino acids. Germline V lookup: CDR1 SGHTA, CDR2 FQGNSA. The CDR3 DNA reads TGTGCCAGCACCCCCAGGGAGAACACTGAAGCTTTCTTT. Protein: CASTPRENTEAFF.

This chain joins TRBV3-1 (or the pseudogene TRBV3-2) and TRBJ2-1; TRBD2 matches at 7 bases. The V gene end was trimmed by 0 bases and the J gene end by 7 bases; junction bases not matched to a gene: 9. The CDR3 has 16 residues. Germline V CDR1 and CDR2: LGHDT, YNNKEL (reference sequence). The DNA of the CDR3 is TGTGCCAGCAGCCAAGATCCAGCGGGACCCATAAATGAGCAGTTCTTC. Amino acids: CASSQDPAGPINEQFF.

The V and J genes are TRBV7-2 and TRBJ2-7; no definite D call. The CDR3 has 11 amino acids. The germline CDR1 and CDR2 sequences are SGHTA and FQGNSA. V was cut by 5 bases and J by 3 bases, with 5 bases left in between. The CDR3 protein is CASSRSYEQYF. In DNA form, the CDR3 reads TGTGCCAGCAGCCGCAGCTACGAGCAGTACTTC.

This clone was detected once. This chain connects TRBV2 to TRBJ2-2, with D unclear. The V and J ends lost 3 bases and 3 bases respectively, with 8 bases between them. CDR1 SNHLY and CDR2 FYNNEI come from the germline V gene. The CDR3 sequence is 14 residues long. The CDR3: CASSDKTYTGELFF. The CDR3 DNA is TGTGCCAGCAGTGATAAGACCTACACCGGGGAGCTGTTTTTT.